This TCR beta chain was recovered during a study of T-cell reconstitution after alpha-beta-depleted transplantation in children. As regards this clonotype: Its antigen is not known.

Broader study findings: Several hundred expanded graft clones reportedly gave rise to the alpha-beta T cells present about two months after transplant. Hyperexpanded clones declined; after one year, newly produced T cells mostly supplied diversity.

CDR1 SQVTM and CDR2 ANQGSEA come from the germline V gene. The CDR3 spans 14 residues. Trimming removed 2 bases from V and 7 bases from J; junction bases left unmatched: 6. Unique molecular identifiers were used in preparing the TCRbeta library. Via MiXCR, TCRdb re-called the PCR reads, giving one row per CDR3 protein. The profile shows 490,000 or so distinct CDR3 sequences, more than 9% of them singletons. The receptor was isolated from a child aged 2 to 10 with inherited bone marrow failure, due to receive a stem cell transplant. This sequence joins TRBV29-1 and TRBJ1-5; 9 bases are a match to TRBD1. Specimen: PBMCs, collected before TCRalphabeta/CD19-depleted stem cell transplant. CDR3 bases: TGCAGCGTTGAATCGGGACAGGGAGGACAGCCCCAGCATTTT. Its protein product is CSVESGQGGQPQHF. The entire variable domain, with the rest obtained from reference TRBV29-1 and TRBJ1-5, is as follows: SAVISQKPSRDICQRGTSLTIQCQVDSQVTMMFWYRQQPGQSLTLIATANQGSEATYESGFVIDKFPISRPNLTFSTLTVSNMSPEDSSIYLCSVESGQGGQPQHFGDGTRLSIL.